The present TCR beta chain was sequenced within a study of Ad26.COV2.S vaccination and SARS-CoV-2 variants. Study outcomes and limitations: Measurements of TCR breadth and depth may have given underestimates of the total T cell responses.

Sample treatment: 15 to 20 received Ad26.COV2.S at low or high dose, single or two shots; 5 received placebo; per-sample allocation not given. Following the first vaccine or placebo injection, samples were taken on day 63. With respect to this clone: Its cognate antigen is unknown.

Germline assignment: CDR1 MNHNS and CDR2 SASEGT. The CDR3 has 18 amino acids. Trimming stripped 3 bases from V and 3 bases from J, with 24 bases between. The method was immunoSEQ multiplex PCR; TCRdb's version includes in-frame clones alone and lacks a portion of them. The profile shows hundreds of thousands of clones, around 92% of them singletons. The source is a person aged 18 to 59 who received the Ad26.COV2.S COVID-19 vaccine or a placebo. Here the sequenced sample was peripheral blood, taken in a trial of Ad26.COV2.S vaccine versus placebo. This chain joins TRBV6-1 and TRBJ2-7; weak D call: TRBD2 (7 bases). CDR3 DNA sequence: TGTGCCAGCAGTGATGGGGGGGGCAGGGTCTACGGGGTCTACGAGCAGTACTTC. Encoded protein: CASSDGGGRVYGVYEQYF.